The clone carrying this T cell receptor (beta chain) was observed once. Germline CDR1 reads SGHRS; CDR2 reads YFSETQ. The length of the CDR3 is 13 residues. The V gene lost 9 bases and the J gene lost 0 bases, with 12 bases spanning the gap. This record comes from a study of shared T cell receptors in the human thymus. Sequenced by immunoSEQ multiplex PCR; TCRdb stores in-frame clones only, minus some. The sample records around 730,000 clones, roughly 85% being singletons. The data were also submitted as part of a second study, on human thymus T cells. That study reports: Those donating were healthy Finnish infants in corrective surgery for congenital heart defects. Resections from corrective heart surgery supplied the thymus tissue. Thymic and blood repertoires appeared to show biased V and J gene usage. Unrelated individuals were reported by related research to share highly overlapping thymic repertoires.

The specimen was thymocytes. The clonotype was recovered from a girl under three years old with a congenital heart defect. The V and J genes are TRBV5-1 and TRBJ1-2; a possible D gene is TRBD1 (5 bases). CDR3 region: CATQGWTNYGYTF. The CDR3 region has the DNA TGCGCCACCCAGGGATGGACTAACTATGGCTACACCTTC.